A single sample gave rise to the 8 T cell receptor beta chains below, sequenced in a study of blood T cell repertoires in COVID-19. Clones were sequenced by immunoSEQ multiplex PCR, and TCRdb holds only the in-frame ones, with some missing. The profile shows roughly 150,000 clones, around 86% of them singletons. Sequences were obtained from PBMCs or T cells enriched from blood (not recorded which). Receptors were obtained from a man aged 50 to 59 who had recovered from COVID-19.

V is TRBV7-3 and J is TRBJ2-1; 11 nucleotides align to TRBD2. V dropped 4 bases and J dropped 7; count of bases not matched to a gene: 6. CDR1 SGHTA and CDR2 FQGTGA come from the germline V gene. The CDR3 totals 15 residues. In nucleotides, the CDR3 is TGTGCCAGCAGCTCTATAGCGGGAGGGTCTAATGAGCAGTTCTTC. Translation: CASSSIAGGSNEQFF.

The chain combines TRBV4-1 with TRBJ1-6, with 8 bases that match TRBD1. The germline V gene has CDR1 MGHRA and CDR2 YSYEKL. J gave up 3 bases and V 0 bases, and 10 bases lay outside the gene matches. This CDR3 comprises 19 residues. CDR3 amino acids: CASSQDRRQGNYYNSPLHF. The CDR3 DNA reads as TGCGCCAGCAGCCAAGATCGAAGACAGGGGAATTACTATAATTCACCCCTCCACTTT.

This clone was counted only a few times. The chain joins TRBV4-1 to TRBJ2-1; perhaps TRBD2 as D (6 bases). The CDR3 is 15 residues long. V was cut by 0 bases and J by 6 bases, with 12 bases left in between. CDR1 and CDR2 (germline): MGHRA, YSYEKL. The CDR3 nucleotides are TGCGCCAGCAGCCAAGAGGAGCGGGTGACCAATGAGCAGTTCTTC. Translated: CASSQEERVTNEQFF.

The chain combines TRBV10-1 with TRBJ2-3; 7 bases align to TRBD1. Germline V gene sequence: CDR1 WNHNN, CDR2 SYGVQD (reference sequence). This CDR3 spans 15 amino acids. Trimming took 8 bases from V and 2 from J; bases not matched to a gene: 10. The CDR3: CASLARDRFTDTQYF. As DNA, the CDR3 is TGCGCCAGCCTAGCCCGGGACAGATTCACAGATACGCAGTATTTT.

This sequence joins TRBV2 and TRBJ1-6; D is unclear. The V end lost 6 bases, the J end lost 5 bases, and 8 bases lay between the germline ends. CDR1 and CDR2 from the germline V gene are SNHLY and FYNNEI. The CDR3 covers 13 residues. The CDR3 bases are TGTGCCAGCAGGGTGGAGCATAATTCACCCCTCCACTTT. It codes for CASRVEHNSPLHF.

This clone came up once. The chain employs TRBV6-2 or TRBV6-3 and TRBJ1-5; D may be TRBD1 (6 bases). Germline lookup yields CDR1 MNHEY and CDR2 SVGEGT. The CDR3 consists of 15 residues. Trimming removed 0 bases at V and 2 bases at J, with 8 bases between. The CDR3: CASSYSAGGNQPQHF. The CDR3 region has the DNA TGTGCCAGCAGTTACTCGGCAGGGGGCAATCAGCCCCAGCATTTT.

The genes are TRBV18 and TRBJ1-1; D is perhaps TRBD1 (6 bases). The CDR3 spans 14 residues. Germline V gives CDR1 KGHSH, CDR2 LQKENI. The germline V and J ends were trimmed by 3 bases and 7 bases, with 15 bases remaining between them. The CDR3 coding sequence is TGTGCCAGCTCACCCTCGACAGGACGCCTTGAAGCTTTCTTT. Residues: CASSPSTGRLEAFF.

This clone was recorded once. V gene TRBV24-1 combines with J gene TRBJ2-3, with TRBD1 identical over 9 bases. The CDR3 has 16 amino acids. In germline, CDR1 is KGHDR, CDR2 SFDVKD. V was clipped by 4 bases and J by 2 bases; unmatched bases: 6. The CDR3 here is CATSEWGQGNTDTQYF. For the CDR3, the DNA is TGTGCCACCAGTGAGTGGGGACAGGGTAACACAGATACGCAGTATTTT.